The clone carrying this TCR beta chain showed up just a few times. Its antigen is undetermined. These data originate in a study of human T cells and chemical hapten exposure. Study-level results: There were significantly more large CDR3 similarity clusters among expanded TCRs than among controls. Patch test score was positively correlated with the counts of PT1 expanded TCRs.

TCRdb ran MiXCR on the RACE reads and lists one entry per CDR3 protein. The sample includes 150,000 to 200,000 distinct CDR3 sequences, more than 12% of them seen just once. Time point given: patch test 1, 2 weeks after DPC sensitization. Treatment in this sample: therapeutic diphenylcyclopropenone sensitization with weekly scalp DPC. The clonotype originates from a woman under 40 with alopecia areata. Some clones in this sample may be carry-over from other donors' samples. Sequenced material: whole blood, taken in connection with sensitization to the hapten diphenylcyclopropenone (DPC).

CDR3 region: CASSLEQYNSPLHF. The CDR3 DNA sequence: TGTGCCAGCAGCTTAGAACAGTATAATTCACCCCTCCACTTT. This chain joins TRBV7-9 and TRBJ1-6; no reliable D call. The CDR3 has 14 amino acids. The germline V and J ends were trimmed by 1 base and 4 bases, with 5 bases remaining between them. Germline V gene sequence: CDR1 SEHNR, CDR2 FQNEAQ (reference sequence). The full variable domain, rest sourced from reference TRBV7-9 and TRBJ1-6, is DTGVSQNPRHKITKRGQNVTFRCDPISEHNRLYWYRQTLGQGPEFLTYFQNEAQLEKSRLLSDRFSAERPKGSFSTLEIQRTEQGDSAMYLCASSLEQYNSPLHFGNGTRLTVT.